The 25 T cell receptor beta chains in this list originate from one sample, sequenced in a study of blood T cells in healthy people across ages. Using a J-beta primer mix together with a sample-barcoded 5' primer, a second PCR was run for roughly 6 to 12 cycles. One entry per CDR3 protein results from TCRdb running MiXCR on the 5' RACE reads. This sample yields approximately 790,000 distinct CDR3 sequences, of which 62% are seen a single time; about a quarter belongs to the top ten. Sequencing was carried out using blood. Source of these receptors: a man aged 25 to 45 in good health.

This clonotype showed up just once. This sequence joins TRBV9 and TRBJ2-6, with 7 positions matching TRBD1. V shed 3 bases and J 0 bases; nucleotides not matched to a gene: 6. The CDR3 totals 17 residues. The germline gives CDR1 SGDLS, CDR2 YYNGEE. CDR3 amino acids: CASSDRDSRSGANVLTF. The CDR3 DNA sequence: TGTGCCAGCAGCGACCGGGACAGTCGCTCTGGGGCCAACGTCCTGACTTTC. The full variable domain, in which reference TRBV9 and TRBJ2-6 provide the parts outside the CDR3, is DSGVTQTPKHLITATGQRVTLRCSPRSGDLSVYWYQQSLDQGLQFLIQYYNGEERAKGNILERFSAQQFPDLHSELNLSSLELGDSALYFCASSDRDSRSGANVLTFGAGSRLTVL.

This clonotype came up a few times. The chain recombines TRBV7-9 with TRBJ2-4, with 11 positions matching TRBD2. CDR1 and CDR2 (germline): SEHNR, FQNEAQ (reference sequence). The CDR3 is 17 residues long. V shed 1 base and J 5 bases; nucleotides not matched to a gene: 7. The DNA of the CDR3 is TGTGCCAGCAGCTTAGTCGGTAGCGGGGGGGCGCAAAACATTCAGTACTTC. It is translated as CASSLVGSGGAQNIQYF.

The rearrangement joins TRBV30 to TRBJ2-5, with TRBD1 matching over 9 bases. Germline V gene lookup returns CDR1 GTSNPN and CDR2 SVGIG (reference sequence). Trimming at V came to 5 bases and at J to 5 bases, leaving 12 bases not matched to a gene. The CDR3 length is 15 residues. The CDR3: CAWDRDRAFRETQYF. CDR3 coding DNA: TGTGCCTGGGATCGGGACAGGGCTTTTCGGGAGACCCAGTACTTC.

This sequence joins TRBV20-1 and TRBJ2-6, with D tentatively TRBD2 (5 bases). The CDR3 is made up of 14 amino acids. Germline values: CDR1 DFQATT, CDR2 SNEGSKA (reference sequence). Trimming shortened V by 5 bases and J by 2 bases, and 10 bases separated the two germline ends. CDR3 coding DNA: TGCAGTGCTCCGAGGGAGACTGGGGCCAACGTCCTGACTTTC. It is translated as CSAPRETGANVLTF.

V is TRBV4-2 and J is TRBJ2-7; D unclear. The V end was cut by 4 bases, the J end by 2 bases, with 15 bases between. CDR3 size: 15 residues. Looked up from germline, CDR1 is LGHNA and CDR2 is YNFKEQ. CDR3 bases: TGTGCCAGCAGCCCCACGATACCCGCGGCCTACGAGCAGTACTTC. Its translation is CASSPTIPAAYEQYF.

The rearrangement links TRBV7-2 to TRBJ2-1; perhaps D is TRBD1 or TRBD2 (5 bases each). The CDR3 contains 15 residues. With 5 bases removed from V and 7 bases from J, the gap between germline ends came to 18 bases. Germline loops: CDR1 SGHTA, CDR2 FQGNSA. The DNA for the CDR3 is TGTGCCAGCAGCCCCCCGGGACGGGTGGTAAATGAGCAGTTCTTC. It yields the protein CASSPPGRVVNEQFF.

The genes are TRBV6-5 and TRBJ2-1; D not certain. This CDR3 spans 14 amino acids. The V end was cut by 6 bases, the J end by 0 bases, with 9 bases between. The germline V gene has CDR1 MNHEY and CDR2 SVGAGI. The CDR3 nucleotides are TGTGCCAGCAGCCTACACCACTCCTACAATGAGCAGTTCTTC. This gives the protein CASSLHHSYNEQFF.

This clonotype is a singleton in its sample. The chain carries TRBV27 and TRBJ1-2, with D tentatively TRBD1 (6 bases). The V gene's germline CDR1 is MNHEY and CDR2 SMNVEV (reference sequence). The CDR3 covers 14 residues. Trimming pared 4 bases from V and 3 bases from J, leaving 12 bases between. The CDR3 spells CASSSLPGDYGYTF. In DNA form, the CDR3 reads TGTGCCAGCAGTTCGCTCCCAGGGGACTATGGCTACACCTTC.

This clonotype showed up just a few times. The chain links TRBV7-2 to TRBJ1-5; 8 bases map to TRBD1. This CDR3 has 15 residues. Germline CDR1 SGHTA, CDR2 FQGNSA. V lost 5 bases and J lost 4; bases outside the gene matches: 7. CDR3 protein: CASSTQDRENQPQHF. The CDR3 nucleotides read TGTGCCAGCAGCACACAGGACAGGGAGAATCAGCCCCAGCATTTT.

This clonotype was recorded many times. This chain links TRBV6-5 with TRBJ2-7, with D perhaps TRBD2 (6 bases). CDR1 and CDR2 from the germline V gene are MNHEY and SVGAGI. The ends were cut back, 5 bases at V and 0 bases at J, with 11 bases in the middle. The CDR3 is 14 amino acids. The CDR3: CASSPRRDSYEQYF. The CDR3 region has the DNA TGTGCCAGCAGTCCCCGGAGGGACTCCTACGAGCAGTACTTC.

This chain connects TRBV5-1 to TRBJ2-1; D perhaps matches TRBD2 (8 bases). Trimming shortened V by 9 bases and J by 10 bases, and 23 bases separated the two germline ends. Germline V lookup: CDR1 SGHRS, CDR2 YFSETQ. This CDR3 region has 14 residues. The CDR3 is CATAGGVAGTEQFF. Here the CDR3 DNA reads TGCGCCACCGCAGGGGGAGTAGCGGGAACAGAGCAGTTCTTC.

The chain joins TRBV4-3 to TRBJ2-3, with D tentatively TRBD2 (5 bases). In germline, CDR1 is LGHNA, CDR2 YSLEER. The CDR3 covers 17 residues. V was pared by 1 base and J by 2 bases, with 16 bases between. CDR3 residues: CASSQVGPRAPTDTQYF. In DNA, the CDR3 is TGCGCCAGCAGCCAAGTCGGCCCGAGGGCCCCCACAGATACGCAGTATTTT.

Of note for this clonotype: A much larger clone lies one base from this, so it may be a read error. The chain uses TRBV20-1 and TRBJ2-4; either TRBD1 or TRBD2 may fit D (5 bases each). The J call is in doubt because the DNA end fits TRBJ2-7 better. CDR1 and CDR2 (germline): DFQATT, SNEGSKA (reference sequence). This CDR3 is built from 13 residues. The CDR3 DNA sequence: TGCAGTGCGCGTCCGGGACCAGTGGACGAGCAGTACTTC. Translating gives CSARPGPVDEQYF.

V and J are TRBV12-3 or TRBV12-4 and TRBJ2-7; D gene unclear. The DNA matches TRBJ2-5 better at its end, which makes the J call doubtful. CDR3 length: 13 amino acids. CDR3 sequence reads: CASTIPALETQYF. In DNA form, the CDR3 reads TGTGCCAGCACCATACCGGCCCTAGAGACCCAGTACTTC.

V usage is TRBV30 and J usage is TRBJ2-5; TRBD1 is a possible D gene (5 bases). The J call may be faulty, since TRBJ2-7 better matches the DNA end. CDR1 GTSNPN and CDR2 SVGIG come from the germline V gene (reference sequence). The CDR3 covers 13 residues. In nucleotides, the CDR3 is TGTGCCTGGAGTTCCCAAGACAGCTACGAGCAGTACTTC. As protein: CAWSSQDSYEQYF.

This chain links TRBV20-1 with TRBJ2-7, with 7 bases matching TRBD1. Germline assignment: CDR1 DFQATT and CDR2 SNEGSKA (reference sequence). V was pared by 0 bases and J by 3 bases, with 2 bases of the junction left unmatched. The CDR3 is 13 residues long. CDR3 amino acids: CSARDDRVYEQYF. The CDR3 DNA is TGCAGTGCTAGAGACGACAGGGTCTACGAGCAGTACTTC.

The rearrangement joins TRBV29-1 to TRBJ2-7, with D unresolved. The CDR3 loop spans 13 amino acids. Germline V lookup: CDR1 SQVTM, CDR2 ANQGSEA. Trimming stripped 7 bases from V and 2 bases from J, with 15 bases between. CDR3 bases: TGCAGCGCCGTTAAGCATGGGCCCTACGAGCAGTACTTC. Translated: CSAVKHGPYEQYF.

This CDR3 is CASATLSYSNQPQHF. CDR3 nucleotides: TGTGCCAGTGCGACGTTAAGTTATAGCAATCAGCCCCAGCATTTT. This rearrangement joins TRBV6-2 or TRBV6-3 to TRBJ1-5; the D is unclear. V shed 9 bases and J shed 0 bases, with 15 bases lying between them. The CDR3 has 15 residues. Germline V lookup: CDR1 MNHEY, CDR2 SVGEGT.

Only a few counts were recorded for this clonotype. This chain links TRBV10-3 with TRBJ2-1, with no clear D. The V end was cut by 7 bases, the J end by 7 bases, with 11 bases between. Germline loops: CDR1 ENHRY, CDR2 SYGVKD. The CDR3 contains 12 residues. This CDR3 is CAIKGYPNEQFF. In nucleotides, the CDR3 is TGTGCCATCAAGGGCTACCCTAATGAGCAGTTCTTC.

As for this clonotype: A junction end diverges from the germline sequence, so it may reflect a read error. CDR3 amino acids: CVSSLLAGGSGELFF. The CDR3 nucleotides read TGTGTCAGCAGCTTGTTAGCGGGGGGATCCGGGGAGCTGTTTTTT. The gene calls are TRBV11-2 and TRBJ2-2; 10 bases map to TRBD2. The germline V gene has CDR1 SGHAT and CDR2 FQNNGV. The CDR3 is made up of 15 amino acids.

This clonotype came up a few times. The V and J genes are TRBV9 and TRBJ2-5; 7 nucleotides line up with TRBD2. The CDR3 is 16 amino acids. J lost 0 bases, V lost 3 bases, and 8 bases had no gene match. The germline V gene encodes CDR1 SGDLS and CDR2 YYNGEE. CDR3 sequence reads: CASSGRLAGDQETQYF. CDR3 nucleotide sequence: TGTGCCAGCAGCGGCCGTCTTGCGGGGGACCAAGAGACCCAGTACTTC.

The chain combines TRBV9 with TRBJ2-5, with 9 bases matching TRBD1. The CDR3 is made up of 15 amino acids. The junction had 15 bases not matched to a gene; V was cut back by 4 bases and J by 11 bases. Germline-derived CDR1 and CDR2 are SGDLS and YYNGEE. DNA of the CDR3: TGTGCCAGCAGCCCACACAGGGGGCAGGGAGTTCGGCAGTACTTC. Translated: CASSPHRGQGVRQYF.

The chain has TRBV7-2 and TRBJ2-7; 7 bases map to TRBD2. Germline lookup yields CDR1 SGHTA and CDR2 FQGNSA. The CDR3 contains 14 residues. Trimming took 1 base from V and 3 from J; bases not matched to a gene: 3. For the CDR3, the DNA is TGTGCCAGCAGCTTAGACGGGGGGAACTACGAGCAGTACTTC. Translating gives CASSLDGGNYEQYF.

The chain joins TRBV7-9 to TRBJ1-6; tentative D call: TRBD1 (5 bases). V was cut by 6 bases and J by 8 bases, with 14 bases left in between. The CDR3 spans 14 residues. Germline loops: CDR1 SEHNR, CDR2 FQNEAQ (reference sequence). CDR3 region: CASRNRDSYSPLHF. CDR3 in DNA: TGTGCCAGCAGAAACCGGGACTCTTATTCACCCCTCCACTTT.

The chain carries TRBV20-1 and TRBJ1-2; 7 bases match TRBD1. The germline V gene has CDR1 DFQATT and CDR2 SNEGSKA (reference sequence). The CDR3 extends over 12 amino acids. The V segment lost 6 bases and the J segment 3 bases; nucleotides outside the gene matches: 4. Written as DNA, the CDR3 is TGCAGTGCCAGGGACAGCGACTATGGCTACACCTTC. Amino acid sequence: CSARDSDYGYTF.